This entry describes one TCR beta chain. Profiled with immunoSEQ multiplex PCR; TCRdb holds only in-frame clones, not every one. Of approximately 74,000 clones listed, approximately 91% were seen once; the top ten hold 5.5% to 7.5%. The V and J ends lost 4 bases and 4 bases respectively, with 14 bases between them. Per germline, CDR1 SGHRS and CDR2 YFSETQ. CDR3 length: 15 residues. This entry belongs to a study of blood T cell repertoires in COVID-19. Looking at the study overall: Nucleic acid was either cDNA or gDNA, and it came from T cells, B-cell-depleted T cells, or PBMCs.

The sample consisted of peripheral blood. The receptor comes from a man in his 70s with acute or convalescent COVID-19. The gene calls are TRBV5-1 and TRBJ2-2; a possible D gene is TRBD1 (6 bases). CDR3 protein: CASSRLEGVTGELFF. CDR3 sequence (DNA): TGCGCCAGCAGCCGGCTTGAGGGGGTCACCGGGGAGCTGTTTTTT. Drawing the rest from reference TRBV5-1 and TRBJ2-2, the complete variable domain is KAGVTQTPRYLIKTRGQQVTLSCSPISGHRSVSWYQQTPGQGLQFLFEYFSETQRNKGNFPGRFSGRQFSNSRSEMNVSTLELGDSALYLCASSRLEGVTGELFFGEGSRLTVL.